The clone carrying this T cell receptor beta chain showed up just a few times. Source study methods: For nucleated cells, counts were estimated from reference gene primer amplification. Data came from immunoSEQ multiplex PCR; TCRdb stores just in-frame clones and leaves some out. V, J and clone size were drawn from that table, and D and trimming were deduced from the DNA. The table records about 61,000 clones, approximately 87% of them present only once. This sample is part of a study of blood T cell repertoires in COVID-19. About the research overall: Some COVID-19 samples were acute and others convalescent; all came from the United States, Italy and Spain.

The sample was peripheral blood. This clonotype was sampled from a man in his 60s with acute or convalescent COVID-19.

CDR3 region: CASSLEWSTRGFEAFF. CDR3 nucleotides: TGTGCCAGCAGCTTAGAGTGGTCGACTAGGGGCTTTGAAGCTTTCTTT. This sequence joins TRBV7-2 and TRBJ1-1; weak D call: TRBD1 (5 bases). CDR1 and CDR2 (germline): SGHTA, FQGNSA. Trimming stripped 1 base from V and 7 bases from J, with 19 bases between. CDR3 length: 16 amino acids.